These 32 T cell receptor beta chains were sequenced from one sample in a study of cytomegalovirus exposure and HLA in healthy donors. It was with 60 Vbeta and 13 Jbeta primers that the PCR ran. The method was immunoSEQ multiplex PCR; TCRdb's version includes in-frame clones alone and lacks a portion of them. The sample has some 150,000 clones. Material for sequencing was PBMCs. Every receptor here comes from a woman aged 18-35 years in good health and CMV-seropositive.

V usage is TRBV15 and J usage is TRBJ1-4; no clear D gene. The CDR3 has 16 amino acids. Trimming took off 0 bases at V and 6 bases at J, with 14 bases between the two ends. Per the germline V gene, CDR1 is LNHNV and CDR2 is YYDKDF (reference sequence). The CDR3 loop reads CATSRDILSPDEKLFF. Here the CDR3 DNA reads TGTGCCACCAGCAGAGATATTTTAAGTCCGGATGAAAAACTGTTTTTT.

This rearrangement joins TRBV6-1 to TRBJ1-2; 10 bases match TRBD1. From germline, CDR1 is MNHNS and CDR2 SASEGT. V shed 4 bases and J 8 bases; nucleotides not matched to a gene: 4. The CDR3 consists of 13 residues. In DNA form, the CDR3 reads TGTGCCAGCAGTGGCGGGACAGGGGAAGGCTACACCTTC. Translated: CASSGGTGEGYTF.

This chain connects TRBV2 to TRBJ2-7; 8 nucleotides line up with TRBD2. Trimming took 7 bases from V and 2 from J; bases not matched to a gene: 7. CDR3 size: 14 residues. Germline CDR1 and CDR2: SNHLY and FYNNEI. Here the CDR3 DNA reads TGTGCCAGCATCCTCGGCGGGGGGACCTACGAGCAGTACTTC. Translated, it gives CASILGGGTYEQYF.

The chain's CDR3 is CASSESLGQAVGASTLDLHF. The CDR3 DNA sequence: TGCGCCAGCAGTGAGTCACTTGGGCAGGCCGTAGGGGCCTCTACTCTGGACCTCCACTTT. The J gene is TRBJ1-6, the V gene TRBV10-1; perhaps TRBD1 as D (5 bases). CDR1 WNHNN and CDR2 SYGVQD come from the germline V gene (reference sequence). This CDR3 comprises 20 residues. Trimming pared 0 bases from V and 15 bases from J, leaving 33 bases between.

The chain carries TRBV4-1 and TRBJ1-5; unclear D gene. V gave up 0 bases and J gave up 9 bases, with 15 bases separating them. The germline gives CDR1 MGHRA, CDR2 YSYEKL. The CDR3 covers 15 residues. The CDR3: CASSQEHYQERPQHF. Written as DNA, the CDR3 is TGCGCCAGCAGCCAAGAACACTACCAAGAGCGGCCCCAGCATTTT.

Turning to this clone: One junction end disagrees with the germline gene, perhaps due to a read error. V usage is TRBV7-7 and J usage is TRBJ1-1, with 9 bases that match TRBD1. The CDR3 extends over 14 amino acids. CDR1 is SSHAT, CDR2 FNYEAQ, per germline (reference sequence). DNA for the CDR3: TGTGCTAGCAGCCCACTTGGAGGGACAGGGTCCTTTGCGTTT. This gives the protein CASSPLGGTGSFAF.

The chain joins TRBV6-5 to TRBJ1-1; D is ambiguous. The CDR3 loop spans 15 amino acids. Per the germline V gene, CDR1 is MNHEY and CDR2 is SVGAGI. The V gene lost 2 bases and the J gene lost 4 bases, with 14 bases spanning the gap. The CDR3 nucleotides read TGTGCCAGCAGTTACGACCCACGGGGTGGCACTGAAGCTTTCTTT. Amino acid sequence: CASSYDPRGGTEAFF.

The gene calls are TRBV28 and TRBJ1-2; D may be TRBD1 (5 bases). Germline CDR1 reads MDHEN; CDR2 reads SYDVKM. This CDR3 spans 13 amino acids. V dropped 1 base and J dropped 8 bases, with 11 bases sitting between them. The CDR3 coding sequence is TGTGCCAGCAGTTTATTGGCAGGGCTAGGCTACACCTTC. As protein: CASSLLAGLGYTF.

This chain joins TRBV10-3 and TRBJ2-1; 11 bases fit TRBD2. This CDR3 comprises 18 residues. Germline-derived CDR1 and CDR2 are ENHRY and SYGVKD. J gave up 1 base and V 4 bases, and 9 bases lay outside the gene matches. CDR3 in amino acids: CAISGSRTSGFSYNEQFF. The CDR3 DNA sequence: TGTGCCATCAGTGGATCGAGGACTAGCGGGTTTTCCTACAATGAGCAGTTCTTC.

The chain employs TRBV7-8 and TRBJ1-1; no firm D call. Germline V CDR1 and CDR2: SGHVS, FQNEAQ. CDR3 size: 15 residues. V was trimmed by 0 bases and J by 11 bases, leaving 19 bases between them. CDR3: CASSLAPSGTRHAFF. DNA of the CDR3: TGTGCCAGCAGCTTAGCGCCCAGCGGAACAAGGCATGCTTTCTTT. The whole variable domain, filled in from reference TRBV7-8 and TRBJ1-1, reads GAGVSQSPRYKVAKRGQDVALRCDPISGHVSLFWYQQALGQGPEFLTYFQNEAQLDKSGLPSDRFFAERPEGSVSTLKIQRTQQEDSAVYLCASSLAPSGTRHAFFGQGTRLTVV.

J is TRBJ1-3 and V is TRBV6-1; 7 nucleotides align to TRBD1. J gave up 7 bases and V 2 bases, and 8 bases lay outside the gene matches. Germline V CDR1 and CDR2: MNHNS, SASEGT. The CDR3 spans 15 residues. The CDR3 DNA follows: TGTGCCAGCAGTGAAATCAACAGGGGTGGGAACACCATATATTTT. It specifies CASSEINRGGNTIYF.

The rearrangement uses TRBV5-8 and TRBJ2-7; 7 bases align to TRBD2. Germline CDR1 and CDR2: SGHTS and YDEGEE. This CDR3 has 13 residues. Trimming at V came to 2 bases and at J to 1 base, leaving 0 bases not matched to a gene. This CDR3 reads CASSFGGSYEQYF. The CDR3, as DNA: TGTGCCAGCAGCTTCGGGGGGTCCTACGAGCAGTACTTC.

This chain connects TRBV18 to TRBJ1-2; TRBD1 aligns across 8 bases. V lost 6 bases and J lost 8; bases outside the gene matches: 8. Germline lookup yields CDR1 KGHSH and CDR2 LQKENI. This CDR3 has 13 residues. CDR3 protein: CASSPDRVNGYTF. CDR3 coding DNA: TGTGCCAGCTCCCCGGACAGGGTCAACGGCTACACCTTC. Full variable domain (missing parts from reference TRBV18 and TRBJ1-2): NAGVMQNPRHLVRRRGQEARLRCSPMKGHSHVYWYRQLPEEGLKFMVYLQKENIIDESGMPKERFSAEFPKEGPSILRIQQVVRGDSAAYFCASSPDRVNGYTFGSGTRLTVV.

The chain employs TRBV30 and TRBJ1-1; 7 nucleotides line up with TRBD1. The CDR3 sequence is 13 residues long. V lost 5 bases and J lost 4; bases outside the gene matches: 7. Germline lookup yields CDR1 GTSNPN and CDR2 SVGIG (reference sequence). The CDR3 nucleotides read TGTGCCTGGGGGACAGATCCCCGCACTGAAGCTTTCTTT. Its translation: CAWGTDPRTEAFF. The full variable domain, completed using reference TRBV30 and TRBJ1-1, is SQTIHQWPATLVQPVGSPLSLECTVEGTSNPNLYWYRQAAGRGLQLLFYSVGIGQISSEVPQNLSASRPQDRQFILSSKKLLLSDSGFYLCAWGTDPRTEAFFGQGTRLTVV.

With regard to this clone: This specimen includes other DNA sequences encoding the same CDR3. This chain connects TRBV6-5 to TRBJ1-1; D possibly corresponds to TRBD1 (5 bases). V was cut by 4 bases and J by 5 bases, with 11 bases left in between. CDR1 and CDR2 (germline): MNHEY, SVGAGI. This CDR3 has 13 amino acids. Here the CDR3 DNA reads TGTGCCAGCAGTTGGGAGGGGCTAACTGAAGCTTTCTTT. It translates to CASSWEGLTEAFF.

The chain links TRBV4-2 to TRBJ2-7, with 10 positions matching TRBD1. After removal of 3 bases from V and 4 bases from J, the junction contained 3 bases not matched to a gene. Germline V gene data show CDR1 as LGHNA and CDR2 as YNFKEQ. CDR3 length: 14 residues. The CDR3 spells CASSHRDRGYEQYF. The CDR3 DNA is TGTGCCAGCAGCCACCGGGACAGGGGTTACGAGCAGTACTTC.

The rearrangement joins TRBV5-1 to TRBJ2-5; 7 bases map to TRBD1. Germline V gene sequence: CDR1 SGHRS, CDR2 YFSETQ. The CDR3 covers 15 residues. Unmatched junction bases numbered 6, after V lost 3 bases and J lost 1 base. In nucleotides, the CDR3 is TGCGCCAGCAGCTCTCAGGGGGTAGCCCAAGAGACCCAGTACTTC. It translates to CASSSQGVAQETQYF.

The V call is TRBV6-5, the J call TRBJ2-5; 10 bases are a match to TRBD1. The J call is doubtful: the DNA matches TRBJ2-7 better. Germline-derived CDR1 and CDR2 are MNHEY and SVGAGI. The CDR3 has 12 amino acids. This CDR3 reads CATRTGGNEQYF. The CDR3 DNA reads TGTGCCACCAGGACAGGGGGAAACGAGCAGTACTTC.

The J gene is TRBJ1-2, the V gene TRBV2; D gene uncertain. Germline CDR1 and CDR2: SNHLY and FYNNEI. The CDR3 is 13 amino acids. Trimming stripped 5 bases from V and 0 bases from J, with 7 bases between. The CDR3 sequence is CASSQSSNYGYTF. Here the CDR3 DNA reads TGTGCCAGCAGTCAGTCCTCTAACTATGGCTACACCTTC.

The chain has TRBV7-3 and TRBJ2-1; TRBD1 matches 8 bases. Germline CDR1 SGHTA, CDR2 FQGTGA. V lost 5 bases and J lost 8; bases outside the gene matches: 8. The CDR3 runs 14 residues. The CDR3 loop reads CASSQTGGGDEQFF. CDR3 DNA sequence: TGTGCCAGCAGCCAAACAGGGGGAGGCGATGAGCAGTTCTTC.

V usage is TRBV6-4 and J usage is TRBJ2-1; 10 bases map to TRBD2. CDR3 length equals 14 residues. V lost 6 bases and J lost 7; bases outside the gene matches: 6. From germline, CDR1 is MRHNA and CDR2 SNTAGT. This chain's CDR3 is CASSASGSSNEQFF. The DNA for the CDR3 is TGTGCCAGCAGCGCTAGCGGGAGCTCAAATGAGCAGTTCTTC.

The chain recombines TRBV2 with TRBJ2-7; TRBD1 aligns across 8 bases. The CDR3 loop spans 15 amino acids. J lost 5 bases, V lost 5 bases, and 11 bases had no gene match. The germline V gene has CDR1 SNHLY and CDR2 FYNNEI. The CDR3 DNA follows: TGTGCCAGCAGTCTCCGGACAGGGACATCTGACGAGCAGTACTTC. Amino acids: CASSLRTGTSDEQYF.

The chain links TRBV6-5 to TRBJ2-7; 8 positions agree with TRBD1. V dropped 2 bases and J dropped 3; count of bases not matched to a gene: 6. The CDR3 contains 15 residues. Germline V lookup: CDR1 MNHEY, CDR2 SVGAGI. The CDR3 nucleotides read TGTGCCAGCAGTTACACGGGACAGGTTTTCTACGAGCAGTACTTC. It is translated as CASSYTGQVFYEQYF.

The rearrangement joins TRBV30 to TRBJ1-3, with D maybe TRBD1 (5 bases). V was clipped by 1 base and J by 3 bases, with 13 bases between them. This CDR3 is built from 15 residues. The germline V gene encodes CDR1 GTSNPN and CDR2 SVGIG (reference sequence). DNA of the CDR3: TGTGCCTGGAGTGCACCCCGGGGGGGTGGAAACACCATATATTTT. Amino acid sequence: CAWSAPRGGGNTIYF.

The V gene is TRBV19, the J gene TRBJ1-1; 9 bases agree with TRBD1. Looked up from germline, CDR1 is LNHDA and CDR2 is SQIVND (reference sequence). V dropped 4 bases and J dropped 3; count of bases not matched to a gene: 9. The CDR3 is made up of 16 amino acids. The CDR3 sequence is CASSSPTGGVDTEAFF. CDR3 DNA: TGTGCCAGTAGTAGCCCCACAGGGGGCGTAGACACTGAAGCTTTCTTT.

The J gene is TRBJ1-1, the V gene TRBV19; possible D gene TRBD1, 5 bases. With 6 bases removed from V and 9 bases from J, the gap between germline ends came to 20 bases. CDR3 size: 14 residues. CDR1 is LNHDA and CDR2 is SQIVND in the germline V gene (reference sequence). CDR3 residues: CASRLQGDRTKAFF. CDR3 bases: TGTGCCAGTAGGTTACAAGGGGATCGGACCAAAGCTTTCTTT.

The chain is built from TRBV5-6 and TRBJ1-2; TRBD1 is a possible D gene (5 bases). V was cut by 6 bases and J by 3 bases, with 12 bases left in between. This CDR3 is built from 13 residues. Germline V gene sequence: CDR1 SGHDT, CDR2 YYEEEE. Here the CDR3 DNA reads TGTGCCAGCACCCCTGGGGGGGACTATGGCTACACCTTC. Amino acid sequence: CASTPGGDYGYTF.

The chain is built from TRBV27 and TRBJ2-5; D possibly corresponds to TRBD1 (6 bases). The end of the DNA is better explained by TRBJ2-7, so the J call may be wrong. CDR3 size: 12 residues. CDR1 is MNHEY, CDR2 SMNVEV, per germline (reference sequence). The CDR3, as DNA: TGTGCCAGCAGTTCACAGGGTTACGAGCAGTACTTC. This translates into CASSSQGYEQYF.

J is TRBJ2-7 and V is TRBV6-4; unclear D gene. Per the germline V gene, CDR1 is MRHNA and CDR2 is SNTAGT. V was pared by 0 bases and J by 4 bases, with 7 bases between. The CDR3 extends over 13 amino acids. The CDR3 bases are TGTGCCAGCAGTGACTCTGACAAGTACGAGCAGTACTTC. Its protein product is CASSDSDKYEQYF.

The chain is built from TRBV2 and TRBJ1-1, with unresolved D. With 6 bases removed from V and 4 bases from J, the gap between germline ends came to 9 bases. The CDR3 is 12 amino acids. CDR1 and CDR2 (germline): SNHLY, FYNNEI. The CDR3 region has the DNA TGTGCCAGCAGAGGAGATCTCACTGAAGCTTTCTTT. Translated: CASRGDLTEAFF. The full variable domain, in which reference TRBV2 and TRBJ1-1 provide the parts outside the CDR3, is EPEVTQTPSHQVTQMGQEVILRCVPISNHLYFYWYRQILGQKVEFLVSFYNNEISEKSEIFDDQFSVERPDGSNFTLKIRSTKLEDSAMYFCASRGDLTEAFFGQGTRLTVV.

The J gene is TRBJ2-1, the V gene TRBV4-1; 12 positions agree with TRBD2. The germline CDR1 and CDR2 sequences are MGHRA and YSYEKL. V lost 6 bases, J lost 4 bases, and 4 bases stayed unmatched. The CDR3 sequence is 15 residues long. This CDR3 is CASSPTSGGYNEQFF. The CDR3 DNA sequence: TGCGCCAGCAGTCCGACTAGCGGGGGTTACAATGAGCAGTTCTTC.

The chain joins TRBV9 to TRBJ2-2; maybe TRBD2 (5 bases). Germline CDR1 is SGDLS and CDR2 is YYNGEE. V gave up 0 bases and J gave up 0 bases, with 9 bases separating them. The CDR3 contains 16 residues. This chain's CDR3 is CASSVAGSPNTGELFF. The CDR3 bases are TGTGCCAGCAGCGTAGCGGGGAGCCCGAACACCGGGGAGCTGTTTTTT. Drawing the rest from reference TRBV9 and TRBJ2-2, the complete variable domain is DSGVTQTPKHLITATGQRVTLRCSPRSGDLSVYWYQQSLDQGLQFLIQYYNGEERAKGNILERFSAQQFPDLHSELNLSSLELGDSALYFCASSVAGSPNTGELFFGEGSRLTVL.